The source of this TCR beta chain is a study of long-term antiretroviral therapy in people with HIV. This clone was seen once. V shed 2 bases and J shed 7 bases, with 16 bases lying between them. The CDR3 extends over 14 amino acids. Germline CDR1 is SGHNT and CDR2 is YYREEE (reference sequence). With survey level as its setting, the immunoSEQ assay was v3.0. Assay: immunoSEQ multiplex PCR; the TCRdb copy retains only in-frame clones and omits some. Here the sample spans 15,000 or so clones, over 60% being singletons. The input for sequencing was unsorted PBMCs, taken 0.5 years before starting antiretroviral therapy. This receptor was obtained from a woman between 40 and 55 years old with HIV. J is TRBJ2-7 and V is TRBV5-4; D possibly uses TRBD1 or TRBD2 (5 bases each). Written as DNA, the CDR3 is TGTGCCAGCAGCTTTTCCGGGGCCCCCCGGGAGCAGTACTTC. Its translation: CASSFSGAPREQYF.